What follows describes a single T cell receptor beta chain. The sample comes from a study of CD8 T cells in ankylosing spondylitis. TCRdb reprocessed the 5' RACE reads with MiXCR, giving one entry per CDR3 protein. The data contain 200,000 to 250,000 distinct CDR3 sequences, roughly 25% of them seen just once; the ten biggest clones take up less than 8.5%. The material sequenced was blood, either unsorted or a sorted T cell fraction (not recorded which). This TCR was sampled from a male donor with ankylosing spondylitis or in good health (not recorded which).

The CDR3 DNA follows: TGTGCCAGCAGTTCGTACGATACCTCCTACGAGCAGTACTTC. Translated, it gives CASSSYDTSYEQYF. The V gene is TRBV12-3 or TRBV12-4, the J gene TRBJ2-7; D gene uncertain. The V gene lost 4 bases and the J gene lost 0 bases, with 10 bases spanning the gap. The CDR3 has 14 amino acids.